This T cell receptor (beta chain) stems from a study of shared clonotypes between healthy human individuals. Study-wide results and limits: Estimated richness was generally greater in naive than memory subsets.

About this clone itself: Its cognate antigen is unknown.

The V gene's germline CDR1 is MRHNA and CDR2 SNTAGT. The CDR3 extends over 17 amino acids. V lost 2 bases, J lost 2 bases, and 8 bases stayed unmatched. Produced via immunoSEQ multiplex PCR; TCRdb's table is partial and in-frame only. The sample consists of about 1.5 million clones, around 98% of them appearing once. Within Nashville, Tennessee resided all donors, each a Caucasian adult. The TCR was taken from a young man in good health. The specimen was naive CD4+ T cells sorted from blood. The subset is: CD45RA+ positively selected. The V and J genes are TRBV6-4 and TRBJ2-3; 9 nucleotides align to TRBD1. CDR3 nucleotide sequence: TGTGCCAGCAGTGACCGTGCCGGGACAGGGTTCACAGATACGCAGTATTTT. Translating it yields CASSDRAGTGFTDTQYF.